A single sample gave rise to the 18 T cell receptor beta chains below, sequenced in a study of T cell repertoires in cytomegalovirus infection. TCRdb ran MiXCR on the reads and lists one entry per CDR3 protein. Of some 300,000 distinct CDR3 sequences detected, roughly an eighth appear once; the ten largest clones hold roughly 8.7%. Sequencing input: PBMCs. All receptors come from a human donor in good health (CMV status not recorded). Some clones in this sample may be carry-over from other donors' samples.

Only a few counts were recorded for this clonotype. The rearrangement uses TRBV29-1 and TRBJ1-5; maybe TRBD1 (5 bases). Between the trimmed V and J ends, which lost 6 bases and 4 bases, there was a span of 16 bases. CDR1 is SQVTM, CDR2 ANQGSEA, per germline. CDR3 length equals 14 residues. The CDR3 is CSVTGLGGNQPQHF. The CDR3 bases are TGCAGCGTCACCGGATTGGGGGGGAATCAGCCCCAGCATTTT.

The sample holds many counts of this clonotype. The V and J genes are TRBV28 and TRBJ1-5; possible D gene TRBD1, 5 bases. The germline V and J ends were trimmed by 5 bases and 2 bases, with 19 bases remaining between them. Germline-derived CDR1 and CDR2 are MDHEN and SYDVKM. The CDR3 spans 17 residues. CDR3 in DNA: TGTGCCAGCAGTCTCACCGGGGCGACCTCGGGCAATCAGCCCCAGCATTTT. It codes for CASSLTGATSGNQPQHF.

In its sample, this clonotype was seen many times. V is TRBV20-1 and J is TRBJ2-7; D not resolved. Germline CDR1 is DFQATT and CDR2 is SNEGSKA (reference sequence). Trimming cost V 3 bases and J 0 bases, with 15 bases left between them. This CDR3 contains 15 residues. The CDR3 region has the DNA TGCAGTGCTAGCGGAGCCCCGGGCGGCTCCTACGAGCAGTACTTC. Translating it yields CSASGAPGGSYEQYF.

This clonotype was detected ten times or more. The chain has TRBV7-2 and TRBJ2-7, with D possibly matching TRBD1 (5 bases). This CDR3 is built from 15 residues. Germline V gene sequence: CDR1 SGHTA, CDR2 FQGNSA. V gave up 5 bases and J gave up 9 bases, with 23 bases separating them. This CDR3 reads CASSVLPTAPHGQYF. DNA of the CDR3: TGTGCCAGCAGCGTCTTGCCGACAGCGCCCCACGGGCAGTACTTC. Drawing the rest from reference TRBV7-2 and TRBJ2-7, the complete variable domain is GAGVSQSPSNKVTEKGKDVELRCDPISGHTALYWYRQSLGQGLEFLIYFQGNSAPDKSGLPSDRFSAERTGGSVSTLTIQRTQQEDSAVYLCASSVLPTAPHGQYFGPGTRLTVT.

In this sample, this clonotype turned up a few times. The chain has TRBV29-1 and TRBJ2-7; 9 bases map to TRBD1. V dropped 3 bases and J dropped 8; count of bases not matched to a gene: 5. This CDR3 contains 12 residues. CDR1 and CDR2 from the germline V gene are SQVTM and ANQGSEA. CDR3 residues: CSVEMGQGQQYF. CDR3 sequence (DNA): TGCAGCGTTGAGATGGGACAGGGACAGCAGTACTTC.

In this sample, this clonotype turned up many times. The rearrangement joins TRBV10-3 to TRBJ2-7, with TRBD2 identical over 12 bases. The CDR3 is made up of 14 amino acids. The V gene's germline CDR1 is ENHRY and CDR2 SYGVKD. V lost 4 bases to trimming and J lost 5 bases; unmatched junction nucleotides: 3. The CDR3 protein is CAISASGGADEQYF. The DNA for the CDR3 is TGTGCCATCAGTGCTAGCGGGGGGGCCGACGAGCAGTACTTC.

The genes are TRBV11-3 and TRBJ2-3, with TRBD1 as a possible D gene (6 bases). The CDR3 has 14 residues. CDR1 and CDR2 from the germline V gene are SGHNT and YENEEA. With 5 bases removed from V and 3 bases from J, the gap between germline ends came to 12 bases. The CDR3 sequence: CASSLTQGTDTQYF. For the CDR3, the DNA is TGTGCCAGCAGCCTCACCCAGGGGACAGATACGCAGTATTTT.

This clonotype was seen at least ten times. The chain recombines TRBV7-9 with TRBJ2-7; tentatively, D is TRBD2 (6 bases). Germline lookup yields CDR1 SEHNR and CDR2 FQNEAQ (reference sequence). V was trimmed by 7 bases and J by 2 bases, leaving 12 bases between them. The CDR3 has 13 amino acids. The CDR3 sequence is CASTPGSAYEQYF. The CDR3 nucleotides read TGTGCCAGCACCCCCGGGAGTGCCTACGAGCAGTACTTC.

This clonotype appeared a single time. The V and J genes are TRBV28 and TRBJ2-1; tentatively, D is TRBD2 (5 bases). V gave up 1 base and J gave up 5 bases, with 9 bases separating them. This CDR3 region has 14 residues. CDR1 MDHEN and CDR2 SYDVKM come from the germline V gene. The CDR3 here is CASSLFFGNNEQFF. CDR3 in DNA: TGTGCCAGCAGTTTATTTTTCGGGAACAATGAGCAGTTCTTC. Using reference TRBV28 and TRBJ2-1 for the parts outside the CDR3, the full variable domain is DVKVTQSSRYLVKRTGEKVFLECVQDMDHENMFWYRQDPGLGLRLIYFSYDVKMKEKGDIPEGYSVSREKKERFSLILESASTNQTSMYLCASSLFFGNNEQFFGPGTRLTVL.

The J gene is TRBJ2-1, the V gene TRBV18, with TRBD2 as a possible D gene (6 bases). V gave up 4 bases and J gave up 5 bases, with 12 bases separating them. Germline V lookup: CDR1 KGHSH, CDR2 LQKENI. This CDR3 contains 14 residues. The CDR3 region has the DNA TGTGCCAGCTCACACTCGGACTACAACAATGAGCAGTTCTTC. Protein: CASSHSDYNNEQFF.

This chain links TRBV19 with TRBJ2-1, with TRBD2 as a possible D gene (6 bases). Germline assignment: CDR1 LNHDA and CDR2 SQIVND (reference sequence). This CDR3 comprises 16 residues. Trimming shortened V by 5 bases and J by 4 bases, and 18 bases separated the two germline ends. Written as DNA, the CDR3 is TGTGCCAGTAGTGGATCTAGCGCCTGGAGGTACAATGAGCAGTTCTTC. Its protein is CASSGSSAWRYNEQFF.

This clonotype was picked up a small number of times. The V call is TRBV7-9, the J call TRBJ1-2; 10 bases map to TRBD1. Germline lookup yields CDR1 SEHNR and CDR2 FQNEAQ (reference sequence). The J segment lost 2 bases and the V segment lost 3 bases, leaving 3 bases of the junction unmatched. This CDR3 spans 15 amino acids. CDR3 loop: CASSFVTGGNYGYTF. In nucleotides, the CDR3 is TGTGCCAGCAGCTTTGTGACAGGGGGCAACTATGGCTACACCTTC.

There are a few counts of this clonotype. The rearrangement uses TRBV7-9 and TRBJ2-3; D gene ambiguous. V was shortened by 5 bases and J by 6 bases, with 15 bases between the two germline ends. This CDR3 has 14 residues. Germline V gives CDR1 SEHNR, CDR2 FQNEAQ (reference sequence). In DNA form, the CDR3 reads TGTGCCAGCAGCCCCCCGGTGGGCAGGGATACGCAGTATTTT. It yields the protein CASSPPVGRDTQYF.

V gene TRBV29-1 combines with J gene TRBJ2-5, with D unresolved. The CDR3 is 14 amino acids. Trimming took off 2 bases at V and 0 bases at J, with 10 bases between the two ends. CDR1 is SQVTM, CDR2 ANQGSEA, per germline. The CDR3 DNA reads as TGCAGCGTTGAATGGGTGGGGTACCAAGAGACCCAGTACTTC. Its translation: CSVEWVGYQETQYF.

The sample holds many counts of this clonotype. The V call is TRBV7-9, the J call TRBJ2-5; TRBD1 might be the D (5 bases). Trimming shortened V by 5 bases and J by 2 bases, and 15 bases separated the two germline ends. The CDR3 spans 15 residues. The germline V gene encodes CDR1 SEHNR and CDR2 FQNEAQ (reference sequence). CDR3 bases: TGTGCCAGCAGCCAGCAAATGACAGTTCAAGAGACCCAGTACTTC. Translating gives CASSQQMTVQETQYF.

The V call is TRBV19, the J call TRBJ2-1; a possible D gene is TRBD2 (7 bases). V lost 5 bases, J lost 4 bases, and 21 bases lay in between. Looked up from germline, CDR1 is LNHDA and CDR2 is SQIVND (reference sequence). There are 17 residues in the CDR3. The CDR3 reads CASSPTRGGGGYNEQFF. For the CDR3, the DNA is TGTGCCAGTAGTCCCACCCGAGGGGGAGGGGGTTACAATGAGCAGTTCTTC.

In this sample, this clonotype turned up many times. The rearrangement links TRBV7-6 to TRBJ2-3; the match to TRBD1 covers 8 bases. Germline V gene data show CDR1 as SGHVS and CDR2 as FNYEAQ. CDR3 length: 16 amino acids. V shed 1 base and J 0 bases; nucleotides not matched to a gene: 3. The CDR3 bases are TGTGCCAGCAGCTTAGGGACAGGGACTAGCACAGATACGCAGTATTTT. Its translation is CASSLGTGTSTDTQYF. Based on the CDR3 plus reference TRBV7-6 and TRBJ2-3, the full variable domain is GAGVSQSPRYKVTKRGQDVALRCDPISGHVSLYWYRQALGQGPEFLTYFNYEAQQDKSGLPNDRFSAERPEGSISTLTIQRTEQRDSAMYRCASSLGTGTSTDTQYFGPGTRLTVL.

This clonotype occurred many times. This chain joins TRBV2 and TRBJ1-1; 12 positions match TRBD1. Trimming removed 4 bases from V and 3 bases from J; junction bases left unmatched: 3. The CDR3 is 15 amino acids. Germline lookup yields CDR1 SNHLY and CDR2 FYNNEI. The CDR3 reads CASSAGQGAHTEAFF. CDR3 coding DNA: TGTGCCAGCAGTGCGGGACAGGGGGCGCACACTGAAGCTTTCTTT.